These 30 T cell receptor beta chains came from one sample sequenced in a study of beta chain features in type 1 diabetes. cDNA synthesis used the whole RNA isolate, giving expressed TCRB sequences. The method was immunoSEQ multiplex PCR; TCRdb's version includes in-frame clones alone and lacks a portion of them. Of some 500,000 clones listed, about an eighth were seen once; the top ten hold about 0.042%. Input material: naive CD4+ T cells from blood. These receptors came from a woman aged 18-35 years in good health.

This sequence joins TRBV7-9 and TRBJ1-2, with a weak D call TRBD1 (6 bases). V lost 4 bases and J 4 bases, leaving 19 bases between the germline ends. The CDR3 has 16 amino acids. Germline V gene data show CDR1 as SEHNR and CDR2 as FQNEAQ (reference sequence). The CDR3 spells CASSSRTGTSSYGYTF. In DNA form, the CDR3 reads TGTGCCAGCAGCTCGAGAACAGGGACCAGTAGCTATGGCTACACCTTC.

This clone occurred a few times. This sequence joins TRBV14 and TRBJ1-3; D remains unclear. Looked up from germline, CDR1 is SGHDN and CDR2 is FVKESK. CDR3 length: 15 residues. Between the trimmed V and J ends, which lost 4 bases and 0 bases, there was a span of 10 bases. The CDR3 spells CASSRDGSSGNTIYF. The CDR3 DNA reads TGTGCCAGCAGCCGTGACGGAAGCTCTGGAAACACCATATATTTT.

A note on this clone: Other DNA sequences in the same sample also yield this CDR3. The chain joins TRBV7-2 to TRBJ2-3; D is uncertain. The germline V gene encodes CDR1 SGHTA and CDR2 FQGNSA. With 0 bases removed from V and 4 bases from J, the gap between germline ends came to 2 bases. CDR3 length: 12 residues. The CDR3 reads CASSLASDTQYF. The DNA for the CDR3 is TGTGCCAGCAGCTTAGCTTCAGATACGCAGTATTTT.

A few counts support this clone. V usage is TRBV11-3 and J usage is TRBJ2-3; 8 bases are a match to TRBD1. Germline V lookup: CDR1 SGHNT, CDR2 YENEEA. The V gene end was trimmed by 8 bases and the J gene end by 4 bases; junction bases not matched to a gene: 8. The CDR3 runs to 14 residues. CDR3 nucleotide sequence: TGTGCCAGCCAACGACAGGGGTGGGCAGATACGCAGTATTTT. Protein: CASQRQGWADTQYF.

J is TRBJ1-1 and V is TRBV7-9, with D perhaps matching TRBD1 (5 bases). CDR1 SEHNR and CDR2 FQNEAQ come from the germline V gene (reference sequence). The V gene lost 5 bases and the J gene lost 1 base, with 20 bases spanning the gap. The CDR3 is made up of 17 amino acids. The CDR3 DNA reads TGTGCCAGCAGCACACAACAGGCGGATCCGAAGAACACTGAAGCTTTCTTT. It encodes CASSTQQADPKNTEAFF.

The table lists this clone with a few counts. The chain couples TRBV30 to TRBJ2-4; D is uncertain. The CDR3 length is 11 residues. V lost 1 base and J 10 bases, leaving 8 bases between the germline ends. Germline CDR1 and CDR2: GTSNPN and SVGIG (reference sequence). The CDR3 DNA reads TGTGCCTGGAGTGCCTATATGATTCAGTACTTC. Protein product: CAWSAYMIQYF.

This clone showed up just a few times. V gene TRBV29-1 combines with J gene TRBJ1-2; D unresolved. Germline CDR1 and CDR2: SQVTM and ANQGSEA. V was trimmed by 7 bases and J by 5 bases, leaving 20 bases between them. The CDR3 is 14 residues long. The CDR3 DNA reads TGCAGCGCACGCTCGGGGATTTCTCCTTATGGCTACACCTTC. Translated, it gives CSARSGISPYGYTF.

This clone was seen more than once but under ten times. The V gene is TRBV9, the J gene TRBJ2-1; D ambiguous. The CDR3 covers 14 residues. Germline V lookup: CDR1 SGDLS, CDR2 YYNGEE. Trimming pared 1 base from V and 5 bases from J, leaving 10 bases between. As DNA, the CDR3 is TGTGCCAGCAGCGTAAAGAGAGAACACAATGAGCAGTTCTTC. This codes for CASSVKREHNEQFF.

The chain uses TRBV7-6 and TRBJ2-2, with D tentatively TRBD1 (6 bases). CDR1 is SGHVS, CDR2 FNYEAQ, per germline. The CDR3 is made up of 14 amino acids. Trimming took off 4 bases at V and 3 bases at J, with 9 bases between the two ends. CDR3 sequence reads: CASSSTGYTGELFF. The CDR3 DNA is TGTGCCAGCAGCTCTACAGGGTACACCGGGGAGCTGTTTTTT. Supplemented by reference TRBV7-6 and TRBJ2-2, the full variable domain reads GAGVSQSPRYKVTKRGQDVALRCDPISGHVSLYWYRQALGQGPEFLTYFNYEAQQDKSGLPNDRFSAERPEGSISTLTIQRTEQRDSAMYRCASSSTGYTGELFFGEGSRLTVL.

The chain combines TRBV14 with TRBJ2-3, with D maybe TRBD1 (6 bases). Germline lookup yields CDR1 SGHDN and CDR2 FVKESK. The CDR3 is made up of 16 amino acids. Trimming removed 2 bases at V and 1 base at J, with 13 bases between. CDR3 coding DNA: TGTGCCAGCAGCCAACAGGGAGAGGGGGGCACAGATACGCAGTATTTT. Its protein is CASSQQGEGGTDTQYF. The full variable domain, its missing parts supplied by reference TRBV14 and TRBJ2-3, is EAGVTQFPSHSVIEKGQTVTLRCDPISGHDNLYWYRRVMGKEIKFLLHFVKESKQDESGMPNNRFLAERTGGTYSTLKVQPAELEDSGVYFCASSQQGEGGTDTQYFGPGTRLTVL.

The chain carries TRBV29-1 and TRBJ2-5; 8 bases map to TRBD2. The CDR3 extends over 13 amino acids. Germline lookup yields CDR1 SQVTM and CDR2 ANQGSEA. The J segment lost 5 bases and the V segment lost 3 bases, leaving 5 bases of the junction unmatched. The CDR3 region has the DNA TGCAGCGTTGATGGCGGGGGGATGGAGACCCAGTACTTC. It encodes CSVDGGGMETQYF.

This chain connects TRBV5-4 to TRBJ1-2, with 7 positions matching TRBD1. This CDR3 comprises 13 residues. Germline V gene sequence: CDR1 SGHNT, CDR2 YYREEE (reference sequence). Trimming at V came to 4 bases and at J to 7 bases, leaving 7 bases not matched to a gene. CDR3 region: CASSPDREVGYTF. CDR3 coding DNA: TGTGCCAGCAGCCCCGACAGGGAAGTTGGCTACACCTTC.

The gene calls are TRBV27 and TRBJ2-1; no firm D call. Germline CDR1 reads MNHEY; CDR2 reads SMNVEV (reference sequence). The ends were cut back, 4 bases at V and 6 bases at J, with 7 bases in the middle. This CDR3 is 12 amino acids long. The CDR3 DNA sequence: TGTGCCAGCAGTTCCTCCGGCAATGAGCAGTTCTTC. Translating it yields CASSSSGNEQFF.

The rearrangement uses TRBV4-1 and TRBJ1-6; D unresolved. The germline V gene encodes CDR1 MGHRA and CDR2 YSYEKL. Trimming stripped 0 bases from V and 3 bases from J, with 9 bases between. There are 16 residues in the CDR3. CDR3 nucleotide sequence: TGCGCCAGCAGCCAAGATCGGCAGGTCTATAATTCACCCCTCCACTTT. It specifies CASSQDRQVYNSPLHF.

This clone showed up just a few times. J is TRBJ2-2 and V is TRBV21-1; the D call TRBD1 from the table was never checked on the DNA. TRBV21-1 is deemed a pseudogene. The CDR3 extends over 16 amino acids. The CDR3, as DNA: TGTGCCAGCAGCAAAGTGGGGGACACCCACACCGGGGAGCTGTTTTTT. Residues: CASSKVGDTHTGELFF.

The chain links TRBV7-9 to TRBJ1-2, with 10 positions matching TRBD1. The trim removed 3 bases at V and 4 bases at J, leaving 5 bases unmatched. The CDR3 has 15 amino acids. Germline V CDR1 and CDR2: SEHNR, FQNEAQ (reference sequence). CDR3: CASSFDRGPGYGYTF. The CDR3 coding sequence is TGTGCCAGCAGCTTCGACAGGGGGCCAGGCTATGGCTACACCTTC. The full variable domain, with the rest looked up from reference TRBV7-9 and TRBJ1-2, is DTGVSQNPRHKITKRGQNVTFRCDPISEHNRLYWYRQTLGQGPEFLTYFQNEAQLEKSRLLSDRFSAERPKGSFSTLEIQRTEQGDSAMYLCASSFDRGPGYGYTFGSGTRLTVV.

In its sample, this clone was seen a few times. V and J are TRBV5-1 and TRBJ2-5; D not certain. The length of the CDR3 is 15 residues. CDR1 is SGHRS, CDR2 YFSETQ, per germline. Between the trimmed V and J ends, which lost 1 base and 5 bases, there was a span of 15 bases. DNA of the CDR3: TGCGCCAGCAGCTTGTATCTAGGGCTGGGGGAGACCCAGTACTTC. Translating gives CASSLYLGLGETQYF. The complete variable domain, with remaining parts taken from reference TRBV5-1 and TRBJ2-5, reads KAGVTQTPRYLIKTRGQQVTLSCSPISGHRSVSWYQQTPGQGLQFLFEYFSETQRNKGNFPGRFSGRQFSNSRSEMNVSTLELGDSALYLCASSLYLGLGETQYFGPGTRLLVL.

The chain employs TRBV15 and TRBJ1-2, with a possible D match to TRBD1 (6 bases). Germline V gives CDR1 LNHNV, CDR2 YYDKDF (reference sequence). V lost 7 bases and J 2 bases, leaving 17 bases between the germline ends. The CDR3 is made up of 15 amino acids. The CDR3, as DNA: TGTGCCACCACAGAGATGGGACATCTGAACTATGGCTACACCTTC. Its translation is CATTEMGHLNYGYTF.

This clone has a handful of counts. This may come from a read error, since a much larger clone is one base off. The genes are TRBV11-3 and TRBJ2-3; D is undetermined. Germline assignment: CDR1 SGHNT and CDR2 YENEEA. The V gene lost 3 bases and the J gene lost 4 bases, with 2 bases spanning the gap. The CDR3 extends over 11 amino acids. The CDR3 loop is CASSFSDTQYF. CDR3 nucleotide sequence: TGTGCCAGCAGCTTTTCAGATACGCAGTATTTT.

The chain combines TRBV7-2 with TRBJ2-7; D is ambiguous. Germline V gene data show CDR1 as SGHTA and CDR2 as FQGNSA. Trimming removed 5 bases at V and 2 bases at J, with 10 bases between. CDR3 length: 13 amino acids. The CDR3 is CASSRRKAYEQYF. CDR3 nucleotides: TGTGCCAGCAGCCGACGGAAAGCCTACGAGCAGTACTTC.

This clone turned up a few times. The J gene is TRBJ1-2, the V gene TRBV29-1; 7 nucleotides agree with TRBD1. Germline V gene sequence: CDR1 SQVTM, CDR2 ANQGSEA. V gave up 6 bases and J gave up 2 bases; unmatched junction bases: 6. The CDR3 runs 13 residues. The CDR3 bases are TGCAGCGTGACAGGGATTACAAACTATGGCTACACCTTC. Protein sequence: CSVTGITNYGYTF.

This clone was counted a few times. The V gene is TRBV28, the J gene TRBJ2-6; the D gene is possibly TRBD2 (7 bases). The CDR3 is made up of 16 amino acids. V lost 7 bases, J lost 4 bases, and 17 bases lay in between. The germline V gene encodes CDR1 MDHEN and CDR2 SYDVKM. DNA for the CDR3: TGTGCCAGCACTCCACGGGGGGCGCCCGGGGCCAACGTCCTGACTTTC. It encodes CASTPRGAPGANVLTF.

The chain is built from TRBV15 and TRBJ2-2, with D perhaps matching TRBD2 (5 bases). The germline CDR1 and CDR2 sequences are LNHNV and YYDKDF (reference sequence). This CDR3 has 14 residues. The V gene lost 4 bases and the J gene lost 0 bases, with 6 bases spanning the gap. In DNA, the CDR3 is TGTGCCACCAGCATGGGAGCGAACACCGGGGAGCTGTTTTTT. Encoded protein: CATSMGANTGELFF.

This clone has only a few counts. This chain uses TRBV7-2 with TRBJ2-1; unclear D gene. The V end was cut by 2 bases, the J end by 1 base, with 9 bases between. This CDR3 is 15 amino acids long. The V gene's germline CDR1 is SGHTA and CDR2 FQGNSA. The CDR3 loop reads CASSLQVRSYNEQFF. CDR3 in DNA: TGTGCCAGCAGCTTACAAGTCAGATCCTACAATGAGCAGTTCTTC.

V usage is TRBV7-2 and J usage is TRBJ2-1; the D gene is possibly TRBD1 (6 bases). Germline lookup yields CDR1 SGHTA and CDR2 FQGNSA. Deletions cut 6 bases from V and 5 bases from J, with 11 bases between. The CDR3 totals 13 residues. Here the CDR3 reads CASRDRGNNEQFF. In DNA form, the CDR3 reads TGTGCCAGCAGGGATAGGGGGAACAATGAGCAGTTCTTC.

J is TRBJ2-3 and V is TRBV30; D is uncertain. With 0 bases removed from V and 6 bases from J, the gap between germline ends came to 13 bases. CDR1 and CDR2 (germline): GTSNPN, SVGIG (reference sequence). This CDR3 has 14 amino acids. The CDR3 here is CAWSVGALGDTQYF. CDR3 bases: TGTGCCTGGAGTGTTGGAGCTCTCGGGGATACGCAGTATTTT.

This clone was detected a few times. The CDR3 DNA is TGCGCCAGCAGCCACGGGTCTCAAGAGACCCAGTACTTC. It specifies CASSHGSQETQYF. The V gene is TRBV4-3, the J gene TRBJ2-5; D call uncertain. V was cut by 3 bases and J by 2 bases, with 7 bases left in between. Germline lookup yields CDR1 LGHNA and CDR2 YSLEER. This CDR3 is built from 13 residues.

The table lists this clone with a few counts. The chain is built from TRBV7-2 and TRBJ2-5; a weak D match, TRBD2 (5 bases). This CDR3 comprises 13 residues. V lost 8 bases to trimming and J lost 2 bases, with 12 bases between them. Looked up from germline, CDR1 is SGHTA and CDR2 is FQGNSA. The CDR3 is CASDFGGQETQYF. DNA for the CDR3: TGTGCCAGCGACTTCGGCGGGCAAGAGACCCAGTACTTC.

V gene TRBV5-4 combines with J gene TRBJ2-1; D unclear. CDR1 SGHNT and CDR2 YYREEE come from the germline V gene (reference sequence). Between the trimmed V and J ends, which lost 2 bases and 3 bases, there was a span of 3 bases. The CDR3 loop spans 12 amino acids. The CDR3 is CASSFLYNEQFF. The CDR3 DNA follows: TGTGCCAGCAGCTTCCTCTACAATGAGCAGTTCTTC.

This chain joins TRBV7-9 and TRBJ2-4; 12 nucleotides align to TRBD2. After removal of 5 bases from V and 8 bases from J, the junction contained 7 bases not matched to a gene. CDR1 and CDR2 (germline): SEHNR, FQNEAQ (reference sequence). The CDR3 has 15 amino acids. The CDR3 here is CASSGRLAGEDIQYF. CDR3 nucleotide sequence: TGTGCCAGCAGCGGTCGACTAGCGGGAGAAGACATTCAGTACTTC.